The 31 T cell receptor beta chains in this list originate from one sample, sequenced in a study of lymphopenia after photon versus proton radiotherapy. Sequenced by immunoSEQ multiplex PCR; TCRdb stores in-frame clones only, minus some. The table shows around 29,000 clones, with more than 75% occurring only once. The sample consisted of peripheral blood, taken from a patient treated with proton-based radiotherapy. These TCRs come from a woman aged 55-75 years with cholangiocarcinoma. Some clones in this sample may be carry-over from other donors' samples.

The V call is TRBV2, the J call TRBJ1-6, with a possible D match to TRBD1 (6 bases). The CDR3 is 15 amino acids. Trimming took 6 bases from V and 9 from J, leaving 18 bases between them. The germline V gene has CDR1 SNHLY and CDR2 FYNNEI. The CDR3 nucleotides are TGTGCCAGCAGCCAACAGGGCCCGCGAGGTTCACCCCTCCACTTT. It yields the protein CASSQQGPRGSPLHF.

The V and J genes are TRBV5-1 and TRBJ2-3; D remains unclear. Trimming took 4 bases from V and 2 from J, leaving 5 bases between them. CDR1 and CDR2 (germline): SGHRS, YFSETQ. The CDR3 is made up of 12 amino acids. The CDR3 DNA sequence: TGCGCCAGCAGCACCTTCACAGATACGCAGTATTTT. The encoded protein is CASSTFTDTQYF. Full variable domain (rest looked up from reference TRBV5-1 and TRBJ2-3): KAGVTQTPRYLIKTRGQQVTLSCSPISGHRSVSWYQQTPGQGLQFLFEYFSETQRNKGNFPGRFSGRQFSNSRSEMNVSTLELGDSALYLCASSTFTDTQYFGPGTRLTVL.

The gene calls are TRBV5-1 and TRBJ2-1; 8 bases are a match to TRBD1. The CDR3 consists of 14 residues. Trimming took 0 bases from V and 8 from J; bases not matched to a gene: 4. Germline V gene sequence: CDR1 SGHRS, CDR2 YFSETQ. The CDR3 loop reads CASSLEAGGDEQFF. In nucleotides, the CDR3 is TGCGCCAGCAGCTTGGAAGCAGGGGGCGATGAGCAGTTCTTC. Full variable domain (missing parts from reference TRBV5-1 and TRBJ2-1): KAGVTQTPRYLIKTRGQQVTLSCSPISGHRSVSWYQQTPGQGLQFLFEYFSETQRNKGNFPGRFSGRQFSNSRSEMNVSTLELGDSALYLCASSLEAGGDEQFFGPGTRLTVL.

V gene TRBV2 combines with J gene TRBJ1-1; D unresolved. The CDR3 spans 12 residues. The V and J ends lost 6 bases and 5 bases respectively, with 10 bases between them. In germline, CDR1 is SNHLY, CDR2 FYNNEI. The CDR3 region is CASRSDATEAFF. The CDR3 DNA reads TGTGCCAGCAGATCAGATGCAACTGAAGCTTTCTTT.

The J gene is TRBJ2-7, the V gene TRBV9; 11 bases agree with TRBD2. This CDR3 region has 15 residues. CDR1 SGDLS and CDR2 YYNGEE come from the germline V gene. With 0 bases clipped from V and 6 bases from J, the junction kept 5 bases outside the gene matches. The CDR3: CASSVELAGVSEQYF. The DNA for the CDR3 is TGTGCCAGCAGCGTAGAACTAGCGGGAGTCTCCGAGCAGTACTTC.

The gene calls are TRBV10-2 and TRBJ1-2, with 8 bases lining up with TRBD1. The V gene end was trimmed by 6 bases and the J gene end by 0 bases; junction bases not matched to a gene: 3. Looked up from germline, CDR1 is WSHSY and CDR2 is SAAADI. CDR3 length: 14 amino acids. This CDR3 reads CASRVQGANYGYTF. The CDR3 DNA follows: TGCGCCAGCAGAGTACAGGGGGCTAACTATGGCTACACCTTC.

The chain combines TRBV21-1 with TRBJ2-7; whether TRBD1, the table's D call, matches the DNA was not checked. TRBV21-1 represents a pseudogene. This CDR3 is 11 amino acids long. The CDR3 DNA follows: TGTGCCAGACACAGGGGCTACGAGCAGTACTTC. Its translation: CARHRGYEQYF.

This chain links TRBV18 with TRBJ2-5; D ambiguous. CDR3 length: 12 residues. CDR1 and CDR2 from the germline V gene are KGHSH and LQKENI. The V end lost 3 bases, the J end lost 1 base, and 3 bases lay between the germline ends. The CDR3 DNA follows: TGTGCCAGCTCACCGGTCCAAGAGACCCAGTACTTC. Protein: CASSPVQETQYF.

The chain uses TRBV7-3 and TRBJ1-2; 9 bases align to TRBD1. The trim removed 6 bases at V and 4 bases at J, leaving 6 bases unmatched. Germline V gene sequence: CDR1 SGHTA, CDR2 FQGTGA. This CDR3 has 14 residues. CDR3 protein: CASRRTGERYGYTF. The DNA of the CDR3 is TGTGCCAGCAGACGGACAGGGGAACGCTATGGCTACACCTTC.

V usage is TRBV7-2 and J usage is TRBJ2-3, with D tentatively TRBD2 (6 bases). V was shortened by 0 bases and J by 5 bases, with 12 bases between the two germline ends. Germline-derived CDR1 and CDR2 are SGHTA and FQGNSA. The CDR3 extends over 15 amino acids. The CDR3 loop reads CASSLATGSGDTQYF. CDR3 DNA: TGTGCCAGCAGCTTAGCCACTGGTAGCGGAGATACGCAGTATTTT.

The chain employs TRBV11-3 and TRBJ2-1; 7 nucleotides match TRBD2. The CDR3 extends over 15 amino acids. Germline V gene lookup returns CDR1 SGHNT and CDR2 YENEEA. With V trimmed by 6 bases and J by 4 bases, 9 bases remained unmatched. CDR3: CASSRAGPQYNEQFF. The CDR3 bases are TGTGCCAGCAGTAGAGCGGGACCTCAATACAATGAGCAGTTCTTC.

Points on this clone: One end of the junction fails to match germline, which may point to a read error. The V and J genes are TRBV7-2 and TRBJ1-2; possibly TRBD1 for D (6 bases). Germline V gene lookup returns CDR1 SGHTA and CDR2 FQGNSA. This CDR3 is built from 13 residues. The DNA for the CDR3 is TGTGCCAGCAGCCCACGTGGGGGCTATGGCTGCACCTTC. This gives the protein CASSPRGGYGCTF.

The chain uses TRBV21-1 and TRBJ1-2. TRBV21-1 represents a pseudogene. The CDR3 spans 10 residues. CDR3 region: CASSKLGYTF. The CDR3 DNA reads TGTGCCAGCAGCAAGTTAGGGTACACCTTC.

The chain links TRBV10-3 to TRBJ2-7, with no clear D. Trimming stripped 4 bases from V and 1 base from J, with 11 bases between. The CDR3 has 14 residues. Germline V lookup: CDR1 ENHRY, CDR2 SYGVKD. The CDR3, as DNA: TGTGCCATCAGTGCAAGTGTGACATCCTACGAGCAGTACTTC. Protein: CAISASVTSYEQYF.

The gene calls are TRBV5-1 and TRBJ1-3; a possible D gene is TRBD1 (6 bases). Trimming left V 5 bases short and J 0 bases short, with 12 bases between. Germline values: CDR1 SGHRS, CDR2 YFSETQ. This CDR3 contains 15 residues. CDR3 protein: CASSYTGTSGNTIYF. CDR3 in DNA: TGCGCCAGCAGTTATACAGGGACCTCTGGAAACACCATATATTTT. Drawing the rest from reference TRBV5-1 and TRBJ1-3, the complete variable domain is KAGVTQTPRYLIKTRGQQVTLSCSPISGHRSVSWYQQTPGQGLQFLFEYFSETQRNKGNFPGRFSGRQFSNSRSEMNVSTLELGDSALYLCASSYTGTSGNTIYFGEGSWLTVV.

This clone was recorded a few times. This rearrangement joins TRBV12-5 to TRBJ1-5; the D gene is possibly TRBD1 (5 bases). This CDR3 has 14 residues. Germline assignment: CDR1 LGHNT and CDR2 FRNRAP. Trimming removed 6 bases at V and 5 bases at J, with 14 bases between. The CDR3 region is CASGSDLGDQPQHF. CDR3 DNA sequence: TGTGCTAGTGGCTCCGACCTGGGGGATCAGCCCCAGCATTTT.

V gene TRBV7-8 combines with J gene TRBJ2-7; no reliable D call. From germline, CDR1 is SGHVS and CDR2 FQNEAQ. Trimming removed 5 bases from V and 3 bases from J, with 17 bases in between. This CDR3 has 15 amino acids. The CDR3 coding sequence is TGTGCCAGCAGCGTTGTTAAGGTCTCGTTCTACGAGCAGTACTTC. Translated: CASSVVKVSFYEQYF.

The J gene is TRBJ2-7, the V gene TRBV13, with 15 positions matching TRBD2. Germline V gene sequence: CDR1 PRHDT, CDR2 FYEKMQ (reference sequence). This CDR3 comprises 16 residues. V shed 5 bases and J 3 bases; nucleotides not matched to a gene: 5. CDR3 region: CASSQGLAGGNYEQYF. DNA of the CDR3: TGTGCCAGCAGCCAGGGACTAGCGGGAGGAAACTACGAGCAGTACTTC.

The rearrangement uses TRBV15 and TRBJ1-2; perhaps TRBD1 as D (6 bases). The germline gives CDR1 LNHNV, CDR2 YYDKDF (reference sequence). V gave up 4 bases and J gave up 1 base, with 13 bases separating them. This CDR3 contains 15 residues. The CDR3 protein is CATSIYREVNYGYTF. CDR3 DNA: TGTGCCACCAGCATATACAGGGAGGTTAACTATGGCTACACCTTC.

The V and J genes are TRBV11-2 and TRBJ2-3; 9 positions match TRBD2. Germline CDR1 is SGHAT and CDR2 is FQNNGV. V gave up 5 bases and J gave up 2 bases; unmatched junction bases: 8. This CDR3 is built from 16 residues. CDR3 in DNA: TGTGCCAGCAGCAACTGGGCGGGAGGGGCCACAGATACGCAGTATTTT. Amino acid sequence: CASSNWAGGATDTQYF.

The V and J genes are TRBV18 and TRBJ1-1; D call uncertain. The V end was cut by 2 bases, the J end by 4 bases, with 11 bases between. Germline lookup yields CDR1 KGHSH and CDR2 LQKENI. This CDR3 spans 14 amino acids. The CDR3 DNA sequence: TGTGCCAGCTCACCAGGGGTCGGTCGCACTGAAGCTTTCTTT. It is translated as CASSPGVGRTEAFF.

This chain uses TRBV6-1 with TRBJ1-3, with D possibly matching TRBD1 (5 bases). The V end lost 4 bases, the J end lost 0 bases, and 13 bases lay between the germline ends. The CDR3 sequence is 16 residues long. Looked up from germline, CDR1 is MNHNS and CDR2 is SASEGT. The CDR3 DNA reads TGTGCCAGCAGTGTAACCGACAGCTCCTCTGGAAACACCATATATTTT. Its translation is CASSVTDSSSGNTIYF.

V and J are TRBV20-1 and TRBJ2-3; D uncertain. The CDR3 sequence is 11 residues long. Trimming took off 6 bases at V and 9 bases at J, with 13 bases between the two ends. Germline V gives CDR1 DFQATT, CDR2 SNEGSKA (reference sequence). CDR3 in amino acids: CSAGTMRTQYF. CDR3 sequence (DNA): TGCAGTGCGGGAACTATGAGGACGCAGTATTTT.

The chain's CDR3 is CASSQQMEGSAQHF. For the CDR3, the DNA is TGCGCCAGCAGCCAACAGATGGAAGGGTCGGCCCAGCATTTT. This chain uses TRBV4-1 with TRBJ1-5; no reliable D call. Trimming left V 2 bases short and J 11 bases short, with 16 bases between. This CDR3 is built from 14 residues. Per germline, CDR1 MGHRA and CDR2 YSYEKL.

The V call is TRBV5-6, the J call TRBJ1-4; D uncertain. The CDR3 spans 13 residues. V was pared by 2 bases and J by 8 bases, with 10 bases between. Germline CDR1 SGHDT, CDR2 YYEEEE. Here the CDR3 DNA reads TGTGCCAGCAGCTTTGAAGGAAGAGAAAAACTGTTTTTT. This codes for CASSFEGREKLFF.

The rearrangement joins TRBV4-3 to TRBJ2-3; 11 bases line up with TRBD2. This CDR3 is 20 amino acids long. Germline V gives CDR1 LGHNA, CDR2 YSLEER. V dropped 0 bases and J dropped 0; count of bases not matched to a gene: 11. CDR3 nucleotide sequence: TGCGCCAGCAGCCAAGACCCCCTAGCGGGAGGAGCAGCTAGCACAGATACGCAGTATTTT. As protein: CASSQDPLAGGAASTDTQYF.

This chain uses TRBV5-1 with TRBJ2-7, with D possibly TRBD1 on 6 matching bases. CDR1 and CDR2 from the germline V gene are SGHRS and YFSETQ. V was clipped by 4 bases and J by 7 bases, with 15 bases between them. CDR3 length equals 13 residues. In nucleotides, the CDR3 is TGCGCCAGCAGCCAAGAACAGGGATCAGAGCAGTACTTC. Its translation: CASSQEQGSEQYF.

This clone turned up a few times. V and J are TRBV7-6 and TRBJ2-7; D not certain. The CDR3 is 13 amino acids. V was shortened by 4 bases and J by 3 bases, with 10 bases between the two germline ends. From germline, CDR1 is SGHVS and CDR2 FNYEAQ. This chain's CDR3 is CASSSTTGYEQYF. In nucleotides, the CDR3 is TGTGCCAGCAGCTCAACTACGGGCTACGAGCAGTACTTC.

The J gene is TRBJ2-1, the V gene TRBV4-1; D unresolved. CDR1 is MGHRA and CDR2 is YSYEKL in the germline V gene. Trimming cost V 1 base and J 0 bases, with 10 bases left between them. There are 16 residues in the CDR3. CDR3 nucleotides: TGCGCCAGCAGCCAAGGGACCTGGAGCTCCTACAATGAGCAGTTCTTC. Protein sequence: CASSQGTWSSYNEQFF.

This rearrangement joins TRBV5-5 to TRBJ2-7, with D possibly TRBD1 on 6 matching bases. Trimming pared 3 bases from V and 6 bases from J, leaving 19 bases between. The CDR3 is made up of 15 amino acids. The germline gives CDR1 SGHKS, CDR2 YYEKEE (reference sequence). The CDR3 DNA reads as TGTGCCAGCAGCTCAACCGGGACATTGGGAAGCGAGCAGTACTTC. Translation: CASSSTGTLGSEQYF.

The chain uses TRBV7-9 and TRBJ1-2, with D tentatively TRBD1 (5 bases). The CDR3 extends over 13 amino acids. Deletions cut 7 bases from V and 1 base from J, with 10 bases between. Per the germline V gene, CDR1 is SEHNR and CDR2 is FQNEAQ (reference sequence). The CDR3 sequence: CASNRGGNYGYTF. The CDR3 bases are TGTGCCAGCAACCGCGGGGGTAACTATGGCTACACCTTC.